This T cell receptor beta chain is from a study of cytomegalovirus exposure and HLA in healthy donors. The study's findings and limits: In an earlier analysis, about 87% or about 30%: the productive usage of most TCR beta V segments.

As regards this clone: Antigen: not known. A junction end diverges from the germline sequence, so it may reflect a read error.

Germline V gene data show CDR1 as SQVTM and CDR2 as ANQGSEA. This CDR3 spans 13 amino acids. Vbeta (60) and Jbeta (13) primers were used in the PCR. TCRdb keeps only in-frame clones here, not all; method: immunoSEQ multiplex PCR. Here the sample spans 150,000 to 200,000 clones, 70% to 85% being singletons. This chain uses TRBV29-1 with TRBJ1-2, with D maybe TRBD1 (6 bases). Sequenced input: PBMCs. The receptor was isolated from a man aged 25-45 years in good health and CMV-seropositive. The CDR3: CSVEGGQTYGYTF. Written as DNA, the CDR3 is TGCAGCGTGGAAGGTGGACAGACCTATGGCTACACCTTC.